This is a list of T cell receptor beta chains from one sample in a study of blood T cell repertoires in COVID-19. Produced via immunoSEQ multiplex PCR; TCRdb's table is partial and in-frame only. This sample has some 62,000 clones, with more than 80% found just once. Sequenced: peripheral blood. The receptors originated from a woman aged 55 to 70 with COVID-19, enrolled during active disease. CDR3s include the opening cysteine and the closing phenylalanine or tryptophan. Fields, in order: V gene, D gene, J gene, clone size, CDR3 protein, CDR3 DNA. The D gene is left open where the match is weak. For some rows the clone size is stated as once, few or many, or as a class when expanded; others skip it.

>TRBV19|.|TRBJ2-1|.
CASSISGTREYNEQFF
TGTGCCAGTAGTATATCGGGGACAAGGGAGTACAATGAGCAGTTCTTC
>TRBV12-3/TRBV12-4|.|TRBJ2-1|.
CASSLTVFNEQFF
TGTGCCAGCAGTTTAACAGTATTCAATGAGCAGTTCTTC
>TRBV29-1|.|TRBJ1-2|.
CSVGRQDYGYTF
TGCAGCGTTGGACGACAGGACTATGGCTACACCTTC
>TRBV3-1/TRBV3-2|TRBD1|TRBJ1-2|.
CASRRTGRNYGYTF
TGTGCCAGCAGACGGACAGGGCGCAACTATGGCTACACCTTC
>TRBV7-2|TRBD2|TRBJ2-1|.
CASTLSGVRIVHEQFF
TGTGCCAGCACCCTTAGCGGGGTCAGGATAGTACATGAGCAGTTCTTC
>TRBV11-3|.|TRBJ2-7|.
CASSLWREVIYEQYF
TGTGCCAGCAGCTTATGGCGGGAAGTCATCTACGAGCAGTACTTC
>TRBV11-2|.|TRBJ1-1|.
CASSLFGRMNTEAFF
TGTGCCAGCAGCTTATTTGGGCGTATGAACACTGAAGCTTTCTTT
>TRBV4-3|TRBD1|TRBJ1-1|.
CASSQDGQGRNTEAFF
TGCGCCAGCAGCCAAGATGGACAGGGCAGGAACACTGAAGCTTTCTTT
>TRBV5-1|.|TRBJ1-6|.
CASSVISGVSNSPLHF
TGCGCCAGCAGCGTAATCTCAGGGGTGTCCAATTCACCCCTCCACTTT
>TRBV6-5|.|TRBJ2-7|.
CASSYGLRTDEQYF
TGTGCCAGCAGTTACGGTCTTAGAACTGACGAGCAGTACTTC
>TRBV10-3|TRBD1|TRBJ1-2|.
CAISVDRAEGYTF
TGTGCCATCAGTGTAGACAGGGCGGAGGGCTACACCTTC
>TRBV12-5|TRBD1|TRBJ1-2|.
CASGLFSGTGNYGYTF
TGTGCTAGTGGTTTATTCTCCGGGACAGGGAACTATGGCTACACCTTC
>TRBV12-5|.|TRBJ2-7|.
CASGLAYYEQYF
TGTGCTAGTGGTTTGGCTTACTACGAGCAGTACTTC
>TRBV6-5|.|TRBJ1-6|few
CASSWSSQSNSPLHF
TGTGCCAGCAGTTGGTCTAGTCAATCTAATTCACCCCTCCACTTT
>TRBV19|TRBD2|TRBJ2-5|.
CASSIDRIAGGLETQYF
TGTGCCAGTAGTATAGACCGGATAGCGGGAGGATTAGAGACCCAGTACTTC
>TRBV27|TRBD2|TRBJ2-1|.
CASKLPAGAYNEQFF
TGTGCCAGCAAATTGCCAGCGGGGGCCTACAATGAGCAGTTCTTC
>TRBV28|TRBD1|TRBJ2-7|.
CASSLLAGGMSSYEQYF
TGTGCCAGCAGCCTCCTGGCAGGGGGCATGAGCTCCTACGAGCAGTACTTC
>TRBV19|TRBD1|TRBJ1-2|.
CASSRRTGKDYGYTF
TGTGCCAGTAGTAGGAGGACAGGGAAGGACTATGGCTACACCTTC
>TRBV29-1|.|TRBJ1-2|.
CSVPLDTNYGYTF
TGCAGCGTTCCCCTCGACACCAACTATGGCTACACCTTC
>TRBV28|.|TRBJ1-4|.
CASSGQLLATNEKLFF
TGTGCCAGCAGTGGACAGCTTCTTGCAACTAATGAAAAACTGTTTTTT
>TRBV24-1|.|TRBJ2-1|.
CATASYNEQFF
TGTGCCACCGCGTCCTACAATGAGCAGTTCTTC
>TRBV10-3|.|TRBJ2-7|.
CAIGGSGTRFGYEQYF
TGTGCCATCGGAGGGTCCGGCACTCGGTTCGGGTACGAGCAGTACTTC
>TRBV5-6|TRBD2|TRBJ2-5|.
CASSPQASGRGRETQYF
TGTGCCAGCAGCCCGCAGGCTAGCGGGAGAGGAAGGGAGACCCAGTACTTC
>TRBV5-1|.|TRBJ2-5|.
CASSLSRALQETQYF
TGCGCCAGCAGCTTGAGCAGGGCCCTTCAAGAGACCCAGTACTTC
>TRBV6-2/TRBV6-3|.|TRBJ2-5|.
CASSYGRGETQYF
TGTGCCAGCAGTTACGGGCGGGGAGAGACCCAGTACTTC
>TRBV7-2|TRBD1|TRBJ1-2|.
CASTQQGALNYGYTF
TGTGCCAGCACCCAACAGGGGGCCCTTAACTATGGCTACACCTTC
>TRBV6-2/TRBV6-3|.|TRBJ2-6|.
CASSLRLQGFASGANVLTF
TGTGCCAGCAGCCTACGATTACAGGGATTTGCTTCCGGGGCCAACGTCCTGACTTTC
>TRBV10-3|.|TRBJ1-5|.
CAIRERGSQYSNQPQHF
TGTGCCATCAGGGAGAGGGGCAGCCAATATAGCAATCAGCCCCAGCATTTT
>TRBV6-5|.|TRBJ1-2|.
CASSYAAGHGYTF
TGTGCCAGCAGTTACGCGGCAGGGCATGGCTACACCTTC
>TRBV29-1|TRBD1|TRBJ2-2|.
CSVSGGNTGELFF
TGCAGCGTTTCAGGGGGCAACACCGGGGAGCTGTTTTTT
>TRBV4-1|.|TRBJ1-1|.
CASSQWETENTEAFF
TGCGCCAGCAGCCAATGGGAGACGGAGAACACTGAAGCTTTCTTT
>TRBV12-3/TRBV12-4|.|TRBJ1-1|.
CASRATSGLGAFF
TGTGCCAGTAGAGCGACTTCAGGGCTTGGGGCTTTCTTT
>TRBV9|TRBD1|TRBJ1-4|.
CASSTRQGYNEKLFF
TGTGCCAGCAGCACCAGACAGGGGTATAATGAAAAACTGTTTTTT
>TRBV7-8|.|TRBJ2-3|.
CASSKTGIHTQYF
TGTGCCAGCAGCAAAACGGGGATTCATACGCAGTATTTT
>TRBV6-1|TRBD1|TRBJ2-1|.
CASSEQGERDEQFF
TGTGCCAGCAGTGAACAGGGGGAACGGGATGAGCAGTTCTTC
>TRBV6-2/TRBV6-3|.|TRBJ1-5|many
CASSYRPQTPAENQPQHF
TGTGCCAGCAGTTACAGGCCTCAGACCCCAGCGGAGAATCAGCCCCAGCATTTT
>TRBV29-1|.|TRBJ2-7|.
CSAPGGFEQYF
TGCAGCGCCCCCGGGGGTTTCGAGCAGTACTTC
>TRBV2|TRBD1|TRBJ1-3|.
CASSVDRGSGNTIYF
TGTGCCAGCAGCGTGGACAGGGGCTCTGGAAACACCATATATTTT
>TRBV2|TRBD1|TRBJ1-6|few
CASSAGTENSPLHF
TGTGCCAGCAGTGCCGGGACAGAAAATTCACCCCTCCACTTT
>TRBV6-6|.|TRBJ2-3|.
CASSLPGVTDTQYF
TGTGCCAGCAGTTTGCCAGGGGTTACAGATACGCAGTATTTT
>TRBV30|TRBD2|TRBJ2-7|.
CAWSVRGGGYEQYF
TGTGCCTGGAGTGTACGGGGGGGCGGCTACGAGCAGTACTTC
>TRBV7-2|.|TRBJ2-1|.
CASSPLSSYNEQFF
TGTGCCAGCAGCCCCCTGAGCTCCTACAATGAGCAGTTCTTC
>TRBV24-1|TRBD1|TRBJ2-7|.
CATSDRQGKIYEQYF
TGTGCCACCAGTGATCGACAGGGGAAAATCTACGAGCAGTACTTC
>TRBV6-5|.|TRBJ1-2|.
CASKLREFYGYTF
TGTGCCAGCAAGCTGAGGGAATTCTATGGCTACACCTTC
>TRBV18|TRBD1|TRBJ1-3|once
CASSPQGAASGNTIYF
TGTGCCAGCTCACCACAGGGGGCAGCCTCTGGAAACACCATATATTTT
>TRBV27|TRBD1|TRBJ1-2|.
CASSDRGRDGYTF
TGTGCCAGCAGTGACAGGGGGCGAGATGGCTACACCTTC
>TRBV2|.|TRBJ1-5|.
CASSGQYNQPQHF
TGTGCCAGCAGCGGACAGTACAATCAGCCCCAGCATTTT
>TRBV6-1|.|TRBJ1-1|.
CASSEGRASTEAFF
TGTGCCAGCAGTGAAGGCAGGGCCAGCACTGAAGCTTTCTTT
>TRBV7-9|.|TRBJ2-7|.
CASSLGSYEQYF
TGTGCCAGCAGCTTAGGGAGCTACGAGCAGTACTTC
>TRBV27|.|TRBJ2-7|.
CASSLRIATTYEQYF
TGTGCCAGCAGTTTGAGGATAGCGACCACCTACGAGCAGTACTTC
>TRBV9|.|TRBJ2-6|.
CASSVAGAGANVLTF
TGTGCCAGCAGCGTAGCAGGGGCTGGGGCCAACGTCCTGACTTTC
>TRBV27|TRBD2|TRBJ2-7|.
CASSSSGLAARYEQYF
TGTGCCAGCAGTTCCTCCGGACTAGCGGCTAGGTACGAGCAGTACTTC
>TRBV27|TRBD1|TRBJ2-7|.
CASTRLGQGYEQYF
TGTGCCAGCACTCGACTGGGACAGGGCTACGAGCAGTACTTC
>TRBV5-6|TRBD1|TRBJ2-5|once
CASSARTGGTETQYF
TGTGCCAGCAGCGCCCGGACAGGGGGAACAGAGACCCAGTACTTC
>TRBV6-5|.|TRBJ2-7|.
CASSYSAGAYEQYF
TGTGCCAGCAGTTACTCTGCCGGGGCCTACGAGCAGTACTTC